The entry below gives a single TCR beta chain sequence along with its context. Its target is unknown. This sample stems from a study of T cell repertoires in cytomegalovirus infection. The study's findings and limits: Dominating the ex vivo response were HLA-C-restricted CMV-specific TCR beta clonotypes.

TCRdb re-called the reads through MiXCR, storing one row per CDR3 protein. Here the sample spans hundreds of thousands of distinct CDR3 sequences, about 42% being singletons. The clonotype comes from a human donor in good health (CMV status not recorded). Some clones in this sample may be carry-over from other donors' samples. Sequences were derived from cultured PBMCs, sampled from culture after CMV antigen stimulation.

In nucleotides, the CDR3 is TGTGCCAGCAGGCCCGGGACAGGGGGGCCCTACGAGCAGTACTTC. As protein: CASRPGTGGPYEQYF. V usage is TRBV2 and J usage is TRBJ2-7; 11 positions match TRBD1. The CDR3 has 15 residues. Looked up from germline, CDR1 is SNHLY and CDR2 is FYNNEI. With V trimmed by 6 bases and J by 2 bases, 6 bases remained unmatched.